These 9 T cell receptor beta chains were sequenced from one sample in a study of OX40 agonist ivuxolimab in advanced cancers. Clones were sequenced by immunoSEQ multiplex PCR, and TCRdb holds only the in-frame ones, with some missing. The table shows under 75,000 clones, with 65% to 90% occurring only once. The sample was CD4+ or CD8+ T cells sorted from blood, taken in a trial of the OX40 agonist ivuxolimab. These receptors all stem from an adult with an advanced solid tumor such as melanoma, head and neck, liver or kidney cancer.

This sequence joins TRBV14 and TRBJ2-2, with 9 bases identical to TRBD1. The CDR3 loop spans 17 amino acids. Germline CDR1 reads SGHDN; CDR2 reads FVKESK. Trimming removed 4 bases from V and 3 bases from J; junction bases left unmatched: 9. CDR3 residues: CASSPTPGQGHTGELFF. DNA for the CDR3: TGTGCCAGCAGCCCGACCCCGGGACAGGGTCACACCGGGGAGCTGTTTTTT. Full variable domain (outside the CDR3, taken from reference TRBV14 and TRBJ2-2): EAGVTQFPSHSVIEKGQTVTLRCDPISGHDNLYWYRRVMGKEIKFLLHFVKESKQDESGMPNNRFLAERTGGTYSTLKVQPAELEDSGVYFCASSPTPGQGHTGELFFGEGSRLTVL.

This chain connects TRBV4-1 to TRBJ1-4; the D is unclear. The V gene's germline CDR1 is MGHRA and CDR2 YSYEKL. This CDR3 is built from 18 residues. With 0 bases removed from V and 0 bases from J, the gap between germline ends came to 14 bases. This chain's CDR3 is CASSQDRQRESTNEKLFF. For the CDR3, the DNA is TGCGCCAGCAGCCAAGATCGGCAGAGGGAATCAACTAATGAAAAACTGTTTTTT.

The gene calls are TRBV29-1 and TRBJ1-4, with D perhaps matching TRBD1 (6 bases). Germline CDR1 is SQVTM and CDR2 is ANQGSEA. The CDR3 has 13 residues. The V end was cut by 2 bases, the J end by 6 bases, with 10 bases between. The CDR3 spells CSVETGKDEKLFF. CDR3 bases: TGCAGCGTTGAAACAGGGAAAGATGAAAAACTGTTTTTT.

The chain recombines TRBV6-5 with TRBJ1-1, with a weak D call TRBD1 (6 bases). The V end was cut by 6 bases, the J end by 3 bases, with 17 bases between. The V gene's germline CDR1 is MNHEY and CDR2 SVGAGI. This CDR3 has 15 amino acids. Written as DNA, the CDR3 is TGTGCCAGCAGGCGGACCCGGGACACCGACACTGAAGCTTTCTTT. Protein product: CASRRTRDTDTEAFF.

The sample holds one count of this clone. V usage is TRBV7-2 and J usage is TRBJ1-5; TRBD1 might be the D (6 bases). Trimming removed 5 bases from V and 2 bases from J, with 13 bases in between. Germline values: CDR1 SGHTA, CDR2 FQGNSA. The CDR3 sequence is 15 residues long. CDR3 amino acids: CASSLGGGGNQPQHF. The CDR3 DNA is TGTGCCAGCAGCCTCGGGGGCGGGGGCAATCAGCCCCAGCATTTT.

The rearrangement joins TRBV19 to TRBJ2-5; D unclear. V dropped 4 bases and J dropped 4 bases, with 10 bases sitting between them. The CDR3 is made up of 13 amino acids. Germline lookup yields CDR1 LNHDA and CDR2 SQIVND (reference sequence). In DNA, the CDR3 is TGTGCCAGTAGTACCAGCAGGCGAGAGACCCAGTACTTC. Protein sequence: CASSTSRRETQYF.

The rearrangement uses TRBV5-4 and TRBJ2-5; D is uncertain. V was cut by 1 base and J by 1 base, with 8 bases left in between. CDR3 length: 14 amino acids. Germline loops: CDR1 SGHNT, CDR2 YYREEE (reference sequence). The CDR3, as DNA: TGTGCCAGCAGCTTGCGTACAACCCAAGAGACCCAGTACTTC. Its translation: CASSLRTTQETQYF.

The rearrangement links TRBV7-2 to TRBJ1-1; D remains ambiguous. This CDR3 comprises 12 residues. Deletions cut 1 base from V and 8 bases from J, with 8 bases between. The V gene's germline CDR1 is SGHTA and CDR2 FQGNSA. CDR3 sequence reads: CASSLGVGEAFF. Written as DNA, the CDR3 is TGTGCCAGCAGCTTAGGGGTAGGGGAAGCTTTCTTT.

This chain uses TRBV5-1 with TRBJ1-4, with D perhaps matching TRBD1 (6 bases). The CDR3 length is 16 residues. From germline, CDR1 is SGHRS and CDR2 YFSETQ. The V and J ends lost 4 bases and 8 bases respectively, with 21 bases between them. The DNA for the CDR3 is TGCGCCAGCAGCCCCTCAGGGGTCGGGGGGTTGGAAAAACTGTTTTTT. This sequence encodes CASSPSGVGGLEKLFF.